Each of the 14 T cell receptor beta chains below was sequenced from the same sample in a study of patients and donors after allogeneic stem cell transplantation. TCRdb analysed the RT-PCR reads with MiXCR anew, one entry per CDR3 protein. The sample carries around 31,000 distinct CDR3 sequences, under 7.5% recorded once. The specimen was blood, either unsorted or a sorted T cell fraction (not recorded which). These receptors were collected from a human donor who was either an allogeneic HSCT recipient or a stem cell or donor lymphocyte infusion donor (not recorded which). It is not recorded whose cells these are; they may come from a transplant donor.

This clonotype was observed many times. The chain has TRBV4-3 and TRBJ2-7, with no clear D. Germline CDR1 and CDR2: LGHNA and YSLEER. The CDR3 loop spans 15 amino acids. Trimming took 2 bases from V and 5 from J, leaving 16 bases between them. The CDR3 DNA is TGCGCCAGCAGCCAAAACTTCGGTCTCTTCGACGAGCAGTACTTC. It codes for CASSQNFGLFDEQYF.

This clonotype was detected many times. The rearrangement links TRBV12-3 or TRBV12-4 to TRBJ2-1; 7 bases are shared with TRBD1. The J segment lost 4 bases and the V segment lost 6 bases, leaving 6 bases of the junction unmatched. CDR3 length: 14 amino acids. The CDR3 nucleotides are TGTGCCAGCAGCGGGACAGTGAATTACAATGAGCAGTTCTTC. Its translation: CASSGTVNYNEQFF.

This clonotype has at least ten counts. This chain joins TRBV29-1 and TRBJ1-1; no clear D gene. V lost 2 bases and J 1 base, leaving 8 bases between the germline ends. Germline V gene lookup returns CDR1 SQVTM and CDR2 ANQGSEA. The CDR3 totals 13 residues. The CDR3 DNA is TGCAGCGTTGAAATTCTGGCGAACACTGAAGCTTTCTTT. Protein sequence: CSVEILANTEAFF.

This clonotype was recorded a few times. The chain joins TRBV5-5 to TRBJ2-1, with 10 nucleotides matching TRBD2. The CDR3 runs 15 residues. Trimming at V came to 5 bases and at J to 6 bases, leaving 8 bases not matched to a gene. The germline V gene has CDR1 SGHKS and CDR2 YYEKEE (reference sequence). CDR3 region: CASSLTGLAVNEQFF. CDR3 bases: TGTGCCAGCAGTCTAACCGGACTAGCGGTCAATGAGCAGTTCTTC.

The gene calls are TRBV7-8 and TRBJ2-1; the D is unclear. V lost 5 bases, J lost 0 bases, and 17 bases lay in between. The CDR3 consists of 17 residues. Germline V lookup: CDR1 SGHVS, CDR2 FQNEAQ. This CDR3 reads CASSRTTYGDSYNEQFF. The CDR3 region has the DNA TGTGCCAGCAGCCGCACGACGTACGGTGACTCCTACAATGAGCAGTTCTTC.

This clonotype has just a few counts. The CDR3 protein is CASSPVTGPYNEQFF. In DNA, the CDR3 is TGTGCCAGCAGCCCCGTGACAGGCCCCTACAATGAGCAGTTCTTC. The genes are TRBV3-1 and TRBJ2-1, with D tentatively TRBD1 (6 bases). Trimming removed 4 bases at V and 2 bases at J, with 12 bases between. Germline V lookup: CDR1 LGHDT, CDR2 YNNKEL (reference sequence). The CDR3 length is 15 residues.

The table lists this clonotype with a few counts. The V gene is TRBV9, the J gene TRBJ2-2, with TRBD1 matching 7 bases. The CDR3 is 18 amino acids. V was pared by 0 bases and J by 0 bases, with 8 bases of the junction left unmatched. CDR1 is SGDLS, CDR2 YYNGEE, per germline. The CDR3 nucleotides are TGTGCCAGCAGCGTAGGGCCCAGACAGGGCGCGAACACCGGGGAGCTGTTTTTT. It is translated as CASSVGPRQGANTGELFF.

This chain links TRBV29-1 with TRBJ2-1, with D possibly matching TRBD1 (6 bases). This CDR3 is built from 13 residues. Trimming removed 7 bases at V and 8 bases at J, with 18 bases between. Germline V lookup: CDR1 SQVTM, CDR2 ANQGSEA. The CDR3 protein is CSGLKGGWDEQFF. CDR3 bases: TGCAGCGGGCTAAAAGGGGGTTGGGATGAGCAGTTCTTC.

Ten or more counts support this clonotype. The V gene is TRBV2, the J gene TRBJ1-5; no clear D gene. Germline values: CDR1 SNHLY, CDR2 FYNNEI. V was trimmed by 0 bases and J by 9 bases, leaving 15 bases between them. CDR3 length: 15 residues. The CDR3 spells CASSEAEGFYLPQHF. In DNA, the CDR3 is TGTGCCAGCAGTGAAGCAGAGGGTTTTTATCTGCCCCAGCATTTT.

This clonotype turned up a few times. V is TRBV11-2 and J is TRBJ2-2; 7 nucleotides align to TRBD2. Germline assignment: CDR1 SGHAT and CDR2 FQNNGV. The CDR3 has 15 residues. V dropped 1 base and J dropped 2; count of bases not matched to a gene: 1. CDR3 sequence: CASSLGDYNTGELFF. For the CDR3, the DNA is TGTGCCAGCAGCTTAGGGGACTACAACACCGGGGAGCTGTTTTTT.

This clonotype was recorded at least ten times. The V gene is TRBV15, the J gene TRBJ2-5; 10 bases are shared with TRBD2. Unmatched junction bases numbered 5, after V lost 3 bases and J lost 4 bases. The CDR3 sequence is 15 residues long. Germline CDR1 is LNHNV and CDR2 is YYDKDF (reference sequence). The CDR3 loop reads CATSRPLAGVETQYF. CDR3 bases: TGTGCCACCAGCAGGCCCCTAGCGGGAGTAGAGACCCAGTACTTC.

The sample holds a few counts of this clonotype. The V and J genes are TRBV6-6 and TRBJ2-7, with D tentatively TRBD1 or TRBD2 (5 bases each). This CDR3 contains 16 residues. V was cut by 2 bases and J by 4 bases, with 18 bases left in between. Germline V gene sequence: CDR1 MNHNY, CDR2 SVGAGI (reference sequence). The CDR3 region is CASSYTFSGGGYEQYF. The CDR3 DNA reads TGTGCCAGCAGTTACACTTTTAGTGGGGGTGGGTACGAGCAGTACTTC.

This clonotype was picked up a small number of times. The CDR3: CATSGLGLGGQFF. CDR3 bases: TGTGCCACCAGTGGACTAGGGCTCGGGGGGCAGTTCTTC. The chain carries TRBV24-1 and TRBJ2-1; D may be TRBD2 (6 bases). Germline V gene lookup returns CDR1 KGHDR and CDR2 SFDVKD. Trimming shortened V by 5 bases and J by 12 bases, and 16 bases separated the two germline ends. The CDR3 spans 13 residues.

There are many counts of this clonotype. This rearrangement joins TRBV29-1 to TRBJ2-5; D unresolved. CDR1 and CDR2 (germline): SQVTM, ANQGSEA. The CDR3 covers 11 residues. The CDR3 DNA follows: TGCAGAGCAGACGGGCAAGAGACCCAGTACTTC. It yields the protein CRADGQETQYF.